This T cell receptor (beta chain) was identified in a study of T cells in Graves' hyperthyroidism and ophthalmopathy. On the study more broadly: Peripheral blood was acquired at first diagnosis, ahead of any therapy whatsoever.

Worth noting for this clonotype: Its specificity is not known.

RNA transcripts served as the template for amplifying TCR beta CDR3 regions. The TCR CDR3 first-round RT-PCR relied on the HTBI primer set. TCRdb called the multiplex PCR reads again in MiXCR, with one record for every CDR3 protein. The repertoire holds about 520,000 distinct CDR3 sequences, approximately 24% seen once, with around 11% in the top ten. Study-level findings and limits: Ophthalmopathy was identified by the model a median around 6.3 months ahead of onset. Blood samples included most of the expanded thyroid clonotypes exceeding 0.001.

The ends were cut back, 5 bases at V and 7 bases at J, with 12 bases in the middle. The CDR3 covers 14 residues. The TCR originated in a woman aged 25 to 39 with Graves' ophthalmopathy. The specimen was blood. The chain links TRBV12-3 or TRBV12-4 to TRBJ1-6, with no clear D. Here the CDR3 DNA reads TGTGCCAGCAGTATCTCCATGCGGAATTCACCCCTCCACTTT. Translated, it gives CASSISMRNSPLHF.